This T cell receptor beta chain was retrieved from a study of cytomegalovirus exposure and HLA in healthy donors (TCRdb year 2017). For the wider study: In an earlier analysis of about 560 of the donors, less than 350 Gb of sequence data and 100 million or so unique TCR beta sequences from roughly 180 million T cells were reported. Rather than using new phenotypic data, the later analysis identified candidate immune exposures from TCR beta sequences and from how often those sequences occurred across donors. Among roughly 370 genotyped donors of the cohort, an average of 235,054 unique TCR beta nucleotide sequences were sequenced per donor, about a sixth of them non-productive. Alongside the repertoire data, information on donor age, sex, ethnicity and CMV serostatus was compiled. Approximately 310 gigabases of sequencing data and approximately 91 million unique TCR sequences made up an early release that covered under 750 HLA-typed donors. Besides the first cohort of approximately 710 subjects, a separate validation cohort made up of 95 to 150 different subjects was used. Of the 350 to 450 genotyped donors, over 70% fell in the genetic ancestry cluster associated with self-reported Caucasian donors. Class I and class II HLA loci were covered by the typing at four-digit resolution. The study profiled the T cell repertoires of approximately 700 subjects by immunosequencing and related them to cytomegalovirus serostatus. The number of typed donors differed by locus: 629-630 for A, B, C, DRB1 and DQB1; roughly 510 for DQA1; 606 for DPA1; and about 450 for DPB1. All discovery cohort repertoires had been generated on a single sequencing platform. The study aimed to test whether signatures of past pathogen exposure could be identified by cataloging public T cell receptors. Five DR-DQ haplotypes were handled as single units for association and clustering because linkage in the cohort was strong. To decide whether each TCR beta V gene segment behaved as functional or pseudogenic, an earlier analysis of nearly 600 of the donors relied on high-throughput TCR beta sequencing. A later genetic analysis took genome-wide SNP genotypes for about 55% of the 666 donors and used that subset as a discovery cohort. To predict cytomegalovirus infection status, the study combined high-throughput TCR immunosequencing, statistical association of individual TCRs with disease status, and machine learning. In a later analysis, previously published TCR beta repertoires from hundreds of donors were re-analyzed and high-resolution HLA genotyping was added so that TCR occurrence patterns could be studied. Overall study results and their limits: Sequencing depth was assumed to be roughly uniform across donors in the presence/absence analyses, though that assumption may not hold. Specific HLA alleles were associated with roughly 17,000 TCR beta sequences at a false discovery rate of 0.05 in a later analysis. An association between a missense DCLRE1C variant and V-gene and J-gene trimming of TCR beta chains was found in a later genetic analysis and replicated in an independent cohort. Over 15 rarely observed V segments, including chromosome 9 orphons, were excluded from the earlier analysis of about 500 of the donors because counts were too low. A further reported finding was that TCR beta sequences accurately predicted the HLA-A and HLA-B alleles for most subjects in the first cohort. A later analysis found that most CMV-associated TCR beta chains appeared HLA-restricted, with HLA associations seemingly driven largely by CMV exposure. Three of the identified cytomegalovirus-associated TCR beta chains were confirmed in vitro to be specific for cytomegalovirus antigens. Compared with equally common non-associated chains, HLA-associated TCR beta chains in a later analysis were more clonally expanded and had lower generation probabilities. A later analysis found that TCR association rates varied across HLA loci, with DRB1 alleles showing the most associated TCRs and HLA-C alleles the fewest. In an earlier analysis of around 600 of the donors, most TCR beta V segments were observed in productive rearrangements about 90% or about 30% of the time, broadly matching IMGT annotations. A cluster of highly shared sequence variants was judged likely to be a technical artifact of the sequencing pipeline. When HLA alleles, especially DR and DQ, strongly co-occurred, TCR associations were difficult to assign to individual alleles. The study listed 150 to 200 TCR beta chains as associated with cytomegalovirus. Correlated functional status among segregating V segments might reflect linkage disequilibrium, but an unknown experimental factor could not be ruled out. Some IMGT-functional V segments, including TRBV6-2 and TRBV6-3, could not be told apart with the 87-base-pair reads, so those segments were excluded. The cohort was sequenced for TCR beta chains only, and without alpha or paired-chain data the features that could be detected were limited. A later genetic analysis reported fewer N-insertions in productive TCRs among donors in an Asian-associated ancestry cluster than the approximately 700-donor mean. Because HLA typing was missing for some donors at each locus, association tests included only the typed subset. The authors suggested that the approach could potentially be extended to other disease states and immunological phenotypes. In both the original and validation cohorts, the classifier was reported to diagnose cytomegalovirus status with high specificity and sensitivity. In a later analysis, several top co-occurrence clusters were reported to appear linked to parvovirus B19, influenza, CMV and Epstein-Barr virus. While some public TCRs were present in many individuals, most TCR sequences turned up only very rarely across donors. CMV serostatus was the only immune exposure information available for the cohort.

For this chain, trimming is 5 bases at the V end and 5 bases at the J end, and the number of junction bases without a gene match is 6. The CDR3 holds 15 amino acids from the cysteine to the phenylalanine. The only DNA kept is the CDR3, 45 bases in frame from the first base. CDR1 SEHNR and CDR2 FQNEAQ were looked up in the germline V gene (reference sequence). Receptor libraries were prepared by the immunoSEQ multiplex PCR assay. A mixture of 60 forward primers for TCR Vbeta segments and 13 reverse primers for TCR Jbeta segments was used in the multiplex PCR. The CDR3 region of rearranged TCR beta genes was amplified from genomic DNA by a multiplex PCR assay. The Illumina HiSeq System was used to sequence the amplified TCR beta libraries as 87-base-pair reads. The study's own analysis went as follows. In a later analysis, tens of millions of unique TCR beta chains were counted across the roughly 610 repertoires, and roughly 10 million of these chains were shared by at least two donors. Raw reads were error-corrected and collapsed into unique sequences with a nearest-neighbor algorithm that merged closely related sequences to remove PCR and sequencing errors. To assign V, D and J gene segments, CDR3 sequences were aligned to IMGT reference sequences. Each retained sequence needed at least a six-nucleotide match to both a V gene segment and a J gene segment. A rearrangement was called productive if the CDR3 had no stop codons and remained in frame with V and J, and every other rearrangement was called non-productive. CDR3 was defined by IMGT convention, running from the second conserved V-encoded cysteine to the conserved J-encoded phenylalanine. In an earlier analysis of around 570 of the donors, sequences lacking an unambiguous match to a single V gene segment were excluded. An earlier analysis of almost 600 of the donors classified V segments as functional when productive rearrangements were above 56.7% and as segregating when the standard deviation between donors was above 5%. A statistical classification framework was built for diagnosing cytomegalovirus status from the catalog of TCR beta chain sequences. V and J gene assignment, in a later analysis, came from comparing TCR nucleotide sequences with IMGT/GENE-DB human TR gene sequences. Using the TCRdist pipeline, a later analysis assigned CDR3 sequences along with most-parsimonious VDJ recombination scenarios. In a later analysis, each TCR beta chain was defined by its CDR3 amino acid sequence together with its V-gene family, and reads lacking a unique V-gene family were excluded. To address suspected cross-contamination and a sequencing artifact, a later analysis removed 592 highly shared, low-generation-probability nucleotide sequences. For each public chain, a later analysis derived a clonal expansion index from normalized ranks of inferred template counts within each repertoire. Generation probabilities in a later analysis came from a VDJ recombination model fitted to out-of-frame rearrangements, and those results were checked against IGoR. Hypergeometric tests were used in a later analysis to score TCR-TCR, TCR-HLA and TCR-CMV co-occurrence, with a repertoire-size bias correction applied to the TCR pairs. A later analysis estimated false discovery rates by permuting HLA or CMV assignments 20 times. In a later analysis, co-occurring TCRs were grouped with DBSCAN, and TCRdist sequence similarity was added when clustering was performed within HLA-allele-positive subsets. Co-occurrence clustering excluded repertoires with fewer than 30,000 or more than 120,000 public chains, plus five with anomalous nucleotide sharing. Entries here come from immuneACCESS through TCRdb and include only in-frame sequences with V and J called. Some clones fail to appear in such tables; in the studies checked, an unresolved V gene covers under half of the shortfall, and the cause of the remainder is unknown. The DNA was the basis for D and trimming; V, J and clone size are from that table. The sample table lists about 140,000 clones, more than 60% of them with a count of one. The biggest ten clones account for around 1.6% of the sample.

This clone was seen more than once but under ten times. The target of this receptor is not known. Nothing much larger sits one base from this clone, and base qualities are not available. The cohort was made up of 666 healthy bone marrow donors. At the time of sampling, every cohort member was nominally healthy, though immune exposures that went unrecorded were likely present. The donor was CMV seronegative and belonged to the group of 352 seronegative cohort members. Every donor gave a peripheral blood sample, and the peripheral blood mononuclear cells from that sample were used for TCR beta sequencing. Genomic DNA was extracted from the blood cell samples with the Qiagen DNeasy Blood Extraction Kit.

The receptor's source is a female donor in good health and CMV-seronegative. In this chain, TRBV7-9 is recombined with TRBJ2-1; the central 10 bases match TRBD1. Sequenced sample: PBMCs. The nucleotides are TGTGCCAGCAGCAATAGGGGGACAGGGGACAATGAGCAGTTCTTC. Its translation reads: CASSNRGTGDNEQFF.